The present entry profiles one T cell receptor (beta chain) with its context. The germline V and J ends were trimmed by 5 bases and 0 bases, with 11 bases remaining between them. CDR3 size: 14 residues. CDR1 and CDR2 from the germline V gene are SGHVS and FQNEAQ. This entry comes from a study of T-cell memory formation after mild COVID-19. Via MiXCR, TCRdb re-called the 5' RACE reads, giving one row per CDR3 protein. Of more than 350,000 distinct CDR3 sequences listed, 15% to 20% are singletons. The receptor comes from a man younger than 30 who had mild COVID-19 (a few samples of this study predate the infection). Cell type and time point are not known. The sample taken for sequencing was PBMCs or a T cell subset sorted from them (not recorded which). This rearrangement joins TRBV7-8 to TRBJ2-7; D remains ambiguous. The CDR3 DNA reads as TGTGCCAGCAGCAGCTCAGGATACTCCTACGAGCAGTACTTC. Translation: CASSSSGYSYEQYF.